Included here is one T cell receptor beta chain sequence, with context. Its target is unknown. This sample stems from a study of T cell responses to AZD1222 COVID-19 vaccine. General study points: Spike-specific TCR breadth and depth went up after people got two AZD1222 doses. Of the AZD1222 recipients, only 5 to 7 were seropositive at baseline.

The repertoire was sequenced with immunoSEQ multiplex PCR; TCRdb's copy has only in-frame clones and lacks some. The table has some 80,000 clones, about 83% seen once. The CDR3 is 14 residues long. The germline V gene encodes CDR1 GTSNPN and CDR2 SVGIG (reference sequence). The V end lost 1 base, the J end lost 5 bases, and 9 bases lay between the germline ends. The chain recombines TRBV30 with TRBJ1-6, with D unresolved. The specimen was peripheral blood, collected 28 days after the second dose of the MenACWY control vaccine. This TCR was recovered from an adult who received the MenACWY meningococcal vaccine as a control. The CDR3 protein is CAWSGGQDNSPLHF. The CDR3 nucleotides read TGTGCCTGGAGTGGAGGGCAGGATAATTCACCCCTCCACTTT.